One and the same sample provided the 31 T cell receptor beta chains below, sequenced in a study of regulatory and conventional T cells in breast cancer (dated by TCRdb to 2013 to 2016). Library preparation employed PCR. Sequencing was carried out with a 454 GS FLX Titanium. Starting from the raw public reads, TCRdb applied fastp trimming at Q25, assembled clones with MiXCR and retained in-frame beta chains. Under each unique CDR3 protein, matching rows form one entry showing the most common genes and DNA. The sample contains 1,200 or so distinct CDR3 sequences, roughly two fifths of them found a single time. The ten largest clonotypes hold about 20% of the sample. Sequencing input: regulatory T cells from blood. The receptors shown here come from a female donor with breast cancer.

Comment on this clonotype: At one boundary the junction diverges from the germline segment, which might be a read error. The rearrangement uses TRBV7-7 and TRBJ2-1; D is uncertain. CDR3 length: 13 residues. Germline V CDR1 and CDR2: SSHAT, FNYEAQ (reference sequence). The CDR3 bases are TGTGCTAGCAGCCCTACAACCTACAATGGGCAGTTCTTC. This codes for CASSPTTYNGQFF.

This clonotype showed up just a few times. The rearrangement uses TRBV12-3 or TRBV12-4 and TRBJ1-2; weak D call: TRBD1 (5 bases). Trimming removed 8 bases at V and 5 bases at J, with 21 bases between. The CDR3 is 15 residues long. CDR3 loop: CASGRDAQPQYGYTF. CDR3 in DNA: TGTGCCAGCGGACGGGACGCCCAGCCACAGTATGGCTACACCTTC.

This rearrangement joins TRBV2 to TRBJ1-5, with a tentative D call TRBD1 (5 bases). The CDR3 sequence is 14 residues long. V was pared by 7 bases and J by 7 bases, with 17 bases between. Germline CDR1 and CDR2: SNHLY and FYNNEI. This CDR3 reads CASNGQGEGQPQHF. The DNA of the CDR3 is TGTGCCAGCAATGGGCAGGGCGAAGGGCAGCCCCAGCATTTT.

This clonotype has more than one count but fewer than ten. J is TRBJ1-2 and V is TRBV6-6, with 8 bases identical to TRBD1. The V segment lost 5 bases and the J segment 5 bases; nucleotides outside the gene matches: 1. Germline values: CDR1 MNHNY, CDR2 SVGAGI (reference sequence). The CDR3 covers 12 residues. In DNA form, the CDR3 reads TGTGCCAGCAGTGACAGGGGTTATGGCTACACCTTC. It yields the protein CASSDRGYGYTF.

V is TRBV20-1 and J is TRBJ2-7; 10 nucleotides match TRBD2. Unmatched junction bases numbered 10, after V lost 3 bases and J lost 5 bases. The germline gives CDR1 DFQATT, CDR2 SNEGSKA (reference sequence). The CDR3 covers 15 residues. Written as DNA, the CDR3 is TGCAGTGCTAGTCGGCTAGCGGGAGTGAAGAACGAGCAGTACTTC. Protein sequence: CSASRLAGVKNEQYF.

Sample share makes this clonotype large (0.1 to 1%). This chain joins TRBV4-2 and TRBJ2-3, with TRBD2 matching 9 bases. The V and J ends lost 4 bases and 0 bases, in that order; junction bases with no gene match: 8. Looked up from germline, CDR1 is LGHNA and CDR2 is YNFKEQ. This CDR3 spans 17 amino acids. CDR3 DNA sequence: TGTGCCAGCAGCCCCTGGAGCCTAGCGGGGAGCACAGATACGCAGTATTTT. Amino acid sequence: CASSPWSLAGSTDTQYF.

This clonotype has only a few counts. The chain joins TRBV27 to TRBJ1-1; D unresolved. Germline values: CDR1 MNHEY, CDR2 SMNVEV (reference sequence). This CDR3 has 13 residues. The V end was cut by 2 bases, the J end by 1 base, with 5 bases between. For the CDR3, the DNA is TGTGCCAGCAGTTTACGCTGGAACACTGAAGCTTTCTTT. Residues: CASSLRWNTEAFF.

Sample share makes this clonotype large (0.1 to 1%). The rearrangement joins TRBV20-1 to TRBJ1-1, with D uncertain. Germline CDR1 is DFQATT and CDR2 is SNEGSKA (reference sequence). CDR3 length: 15 amino acids. The V and J ends lost 4 bases and 1 base respectively, with 16 bases between them. The CDR3 loop reads CSATSDKASNTEAFF. DNA for the CDR3: TGCAGTGCTACCTCAGACAAAGCATCGAACACTGAAGCTTTCTTT.

The gene calls are TRBV5-4 and TRBJ1-2; D gene uncertain. CDR3 length: 14 residues. Germline assignment: CDR1 SGHNT and CDR2 YYREEE (reference sequence). V dropped 1 base and J dropped 3 bases, with 10 bases sitting between them. This CDR3 is CASSLKYSDYGYTF. CDR3 coding DNA: TGTGCCAGCAGCTTGAAATACTCAGACTATGGCTACACCTTC.

The genes are TRBV29-1 and TRBJ1-1; D unclear. V was clipped by 6 bases and J by 3 bases, with 11 bases between them. This CDR3 is 12 amino acids long. Germline CDR1 reads SQVTM; CDR2 reads ANQGSEA. This chain's CDR3 is CSVRDGDTEAFF. DNA of the CDR3: TGCAGCGTAAGGGATGGGGACACTGAAGCTTTCTTT.

This clonotype has more than one count but fewer than ten. J is TRBJ2-4 and V is TRBV12-3 or TRBV12-4; D ambiguous. V lost 2 bases and J lost 0, with 5 bases in between. CDR3 length: 14 residues. CDR3 residues: CASSLLLAKNIQYF. CDR3 nucleotides: TGTGCCAGCAGTTTATTGCTAGCCAAAAACATTCAGTACTTC.

The chain employs TRBV28 and TRBJ1-2; the match to TRBD1 covers 8 bases. Germline loops: CDR1 MDHEN, CDR2 SYDVKM. The V and J ends lost 3 bases and 8 bases, in that order; junction bases with no gene match: 14. CDR3 length equals 16 residues. The CDR3 nucleotides read TGTGCCAGCAGTTTCCCACTCGGACAGGGATCTGCCGGCTACACCTTC. This sequence encodes CASSFPLGQGSAGYTF.

The chain carries TRBV20-1 and TRBJ1-5; the D gene is possibly TRBD1 (5 bases). Germline V gene data show CDR1 as DFQATT and CDR2 as SNEGSKA (reference sequence). V was clipped by 3 bases and J by 6 bases, with 18 bases between them. The CDR3 loop spans 15 amino acids. As DNA, the CDR3 is TGCAGTGCTAGTTCGGTCGCAGGGTGGGGTCAGCCCCAGCATTTT. It codes for CSASSVAGWGQPQHF.

The gene calls are TRBV5-1 and TRBJ1-1; 10 positions match TRBD1. The CDR3 is 16 amino acids. In germline, CDR1 is SGHRS, CDR2 YFSETQ. The trim removed 4 bases at V and 1 base at J, leaving 7 bases unmatched. The CDR3 DNA is TGCGCCAGCAGCGACCGGGACAGGGGATCGAACACTGAAGCTTTCTTT. This codes for CASSDRDRGSNTEAFF.

This clonotype appeared a single time. V gene TRBV11-1 combines with J gene TRBJ2-3; no reliable D call. Trimming pared 5 bases from V and 0 bases from J, leaving 6 bases between. Germline loops: CDR1 SGHAT, CDR2 FQDESV (reference sequence). The CDR3 runs 13 residues. The CDR3 DNA sequence: TGTGCCAGCAGCATCGCTAGCACAGATACGCAGTATTTT. It encodes CASSIASTDTQYF.

The chain recombines TRBV7-6 with TRBJ2-1; D may be TRBD2 (5 bases). This CDR3 comprises 14 residues. Per germline, CDR1 SGHVS and CDR2 FNYEAQ. V was shortened by 5 bases and J by 6 bases, with 14 bases between the two germline ends. The CDR3 DNA is TGTGCCAGCAGCGAGGCCAGACTACTCAATGAGCAGTTCTTC. Its protein is CASSEARLLNEQFF.

This rearrangement joins TRBV12-3 or TRBV12-4 to TRBJ2-1; the D is unclear. The CDR3 spans 16 residues. The V and J ends lost 0 bases and 4 bases respectively, with 13 bases between them. CDR3 region: CASSLAGPLRYNEQFF. CDR3 nucleotides: TGTGCCAGCAGTTTAGCAGGGCCCCTCCGGTACAATGAGCAGTTCTTC.

This chain uses TRBV6-5 with TRBJ2-2, with D possibly being TRBD1 (5 bases). The CDR3 covers 14 residues. CDR1 is MNHEY and CDR2 is SVGAGI in the germline V gene. The V end lost 2 bases, the J end lost 4 bases, and 8 bases lay between the germline ends. The CDR3 DNA sequence: TGTGCCAGCAGTTACGACAGACGCACCGGGGAGCTGTTTTTT. It yields the protein CASSYDRRTGELFF.

The chain employs TRBV5-6 and TRBJ2-1; 10 positions match TRBD2. CDR3 length equals 15 residues. Germline V CDR1 and CDR2: SGHDT, YYEEEE. V was pared by 1 base and J by 8 bases, with 6 bases of the junction left unmatched. The CDR3 is CASSLRLAGADEQFF. The CDR3 nucleotides are TGTGCCAGCAGCTTGCGGCTAGCGGGAGCTGATGAGCAGTTCTTC.

This chain uses TRBV5-1 with TRBJ1-1, with no clear D. The germline gives CDR1 SGHRS, CDR2 YFSETQ. The CDR3 totals 13 residues. Trimming removed 2 bases at V and 4 bases at J, with 9 bases between. CDR3 region: CASSFKEGTEAFF. The CDR3 coding sequence is TGCGCCAGCAGCTTTAAAGAGGGCACTGAAGCTTTCTTT.

By frequency in the sample, this clonotype is large. The chain carries TRBV20-1 and TRBJ1-5, with D possibly matching TRBD1 (5 bases). V was cut by 0 bases and J by 7 bases, with 16 bases left in between. The CDR3 loop spans 15 amino acids. From germline, CDR1 is DFQATT and CDR2 SNEGSKA (reference sequence). The CDR3 DNA sequence: TGCAGTGCTAGAGATCAGGGAAGGGGAGGACAGCCCCAGCATTTT. This sequence encodes CSARDQGRGGQPQHF.

V gene TRBV5-1 combines with J gene TRBJ2-7; perhaps TRBD1 as D (6 bases). V was clipped by 4 bases and J by 3 bases, with 14 bases between them. The CDR3 contains 14 residues. Looked up from germline, CDR1 is SGHRS and CDR2 is YFSETQ. The CDR3 region is CASSRTTGNYEQYF. As DNA, the CDR3 is TGCGCCAGCAGCCGGACGACAGGAAACTACGAGCAGTACTTC. Filled out from reference TRBV5-1 and TRBJ2-7, the complete variable domain reads KAGVTQTPRYLIKTRGQQVTLSCSPISGHRSVSWYQQTPGQGLQFLFEYFSETQRNKGNFPGRFSGRQFSNSRSEMNVSTLELGDSALYLCASSRTTGNYEQYFGPGTRLTVT.

V gene TRBV20-1 combines with J gene TRBJ2-7; TRBD2 matches at 12 bases. Germline-derived CDR1 and CDR2 are DFQATT and SNEGSKA (reference sequence). This CDR3 region has 15 residues. V trimming: 3 bases; J trimming: 7 bases; junction bases outside the gene matches: 10. This chain's CDR3 is CSASNPSGGAGEQYF. The CDR3 bases are TGCAGTGCTAGTAATCCTAGCGGGGGGGCGGGAGAGCAGTACTTC.

As DNA, the CDR3 is TGCGCCAGCAGCTTGGAGGGAGCGGGGCTGTGCACAGATACGCAGTATTTT. This sequence encodes CASSLEGAGLCTDTQYF. This sequence joins TRBV5-1 and TRBJ2-3; 7 bases line up with TRBD2. Per germline, CDR1 SGHRS and CDR2 YFSETQ. The J segment lost 1 base and the V segment lost 0 bases, leaving 8 bases of the junction unmatched. This CDR3 has 17 residues.

This clonotype was observed a few times. The genes are TRBV2 and TRBJ2-3, with D unresolved. The CDR3 contains 13 residues. Trimming cost V 6 bases and J 1 base, with 8 bases left between them. Germline assignment: CDR1 SNHLY and CDR2 FYNNEI. The CDR3 reads CASRATGTDTQYF. CDR3 DNA sequence: TGTGCCAGCAGGGCAACGGGCACAGATACGCAGTATTTT.

This clonotype has only a few counts. The chain is built from TRBV3-1 and TRBJ2-3; 9 bases agree with TRBD2. The CDR3 runs to 15 residues. Germline CDR1 and CDR2: LGHDT and YNNKEL (reference sequence). V was clipped by 4 bases and J by 4 bases; unmatched bases: 6. This CDR3 is CASSPGLAGADTQYF. CDR3 DNA sequence: TGTGCCAGCAGCCCGGGACTAGCTGGCGCAGATACGCAGTATTTT.

The chain joins TRBV20-1 to TRBJ2-1; D might be TRBD2 (5 bases). The CDR3 is 16 amino acids. The germline V and J ends were trimmed by 0 bases and 3 bases, with 15 bases remaining between them. Germline V lookup: CDR1 DFQATT, CDR2 SNEGSKA (reference sequence). CDR3 residues: CSARDEEDGFYNEQFF. The CDR3 DNA reads TGCAGTGCTAGAGACGAGGAGGATGGGTTCTACAATGAGCAGTTCTTC.

This clonotype is termed large (0.1 to 1%). V gene TRBV2 combines with J gene TRBJ1-2; the match to TRBD1 covers 7 bases. This CDR3 has 14 residues. The trim removed 4 bases at V and 4 bases at J, leaving 6 bases unmatched. Germline-derived CDR1 and CDR2 are SNHLY and FYNNEI. The CDR3 region is CASSGSTGPYGYTF. The CDR3 nucleotides are TGTGCCAGCAGTGGCTCGACAGGGCCCTATGGCTACACCTTC.

This clonotype was picked up a small number of times. V usage is TRBV12-3 or TRBV12-4 and J usage is TRBJ1-1; D unresolved. Trimming cost V 3 bases and J 3 bases, with 8 bases left between them. The CDR3 length is 13 residues. CDR3: CASSLLGHTEAFF. CDR3 coding DNA: TGTGCCAGCAGTTTGCTGGGCCACACTGAAGCTTTCTTT.

To note about this clonotype: This may come from a read error, since a much larger clone is one base off. This chain links TRBV20-1 with TRBJ1-1, with D perhaps matching TRBD1 (5 bases). Germline V CDR1 and CDR2: DFQATT, SNEGSKA (reference sequence). This CDR3 is built from 15 residues. Trimming took 4 bases from V and 1 from J, leaving 16 bases between them. The CDR3 bases are TGCAGTGCTACCTCAGACAGAGCATCGAACACTGAAGCTTTCTTT. It specifies CSATSDRASNTEAFF.

The genes are TRBV25-1 and TRBJ1-2; D possibly corresponds to TRBD1 (5 bases). This CDR3 region has 13 residues. Germline-derived CDR1 and CDR2 are MGHDK and SYGVNS. V lost 6 bases, J lost 7 bases, and 15 bases lay in between. The DNA for the CDR3 is TGTGCCAGCAGCCGGGGCGGAGAGGCTGGCTACACCTTC. Protein sequence: CASSRGGEAGYTF.